The 32 T cell receptor beta chains reported below all come from one sample, sequenced in a study of chemoradiotherapy in HPV16-positive cancers. Repertoires were generated with immunoSEQ multiplex PCR, while TCRdb's copy carries only in-frame clones and drops some. Among about 6,600 clones, over 75% were seen once, and the ten largest hold 1.5% to 2%. Material: blood, obtained from a patient who underwent chemoradiotherapy. The receptors here all came from a human donor with HPV-associated anogenital cancer.

This clone was seen more than once but under ten times. The genes are TRBV9 and TRBJ1-1, with no clear D. V was shortened by 3 bases and J by 2 bases, with 11 bases between the two germline ends. The CDR3 is 14 amino acids. CDR1 is SGDLS and CDR2 is YYNGEE in the germline V gene. The CDR3 loop reads CASSAGLTNTEAFF. Written as DNA, the CDR3 is TGTGCCAGCAGCGCGGGATTAACAAACACTGAAGCTTTCTTT.

This chain joins TRBV9 and TRBJ1-3; D is undetermined. Germline CDR1 reads SGDLS; CDR2 reads YYNGEE. The CDR3 has 15 amino acids. With 4 bases removed from V and 1 base from J, the gap between germline ends came to 12 bases. For the CDR3, the DNA is TGTGCCAGCAGCCCCCGTCTGGGGTCTGGAAACACCATATATTTT. This translates into CASSPRLGSGNTIYF.

The V gene is TRBV7-6, the J gene TRBJ1-2, with TRBD1 matching over 10 bases. Germline V gene data show CDR1 as SGHVS and CDR2 as FNYEAQ. The CDR3 length is 15 residues. The V gene end was trimmed by 6 bases and the J gene end by 14 bases; junction bases not matched to a gene: 18. Here the CDR3 DNA reads TGTGCCAGCAGACACAAGACAGGGGGCGCGAGTCTGGAGACCTTC. Its protein is CASRHKTGGASLETF.

The chain combines TRBV15 with TRBJ1-2; 8 bases line up with TRBD1. From germline, CDR1 is LNHNV and CDR2 YYDKDF (reference sequence). This CDR3 spans 13 amino acids. Trimming cost V 5 bases and J 8 bases; bases outside gene matches: 7. Here the CDR3 DNA reads TGTGCCACCAGCCTCCGGACAGGGCAAGGCTACACCTTC. Amino acids: CATSLRTGQGYTF.

This chain links TRBV28 with TRBJ1-5; possible D gene TRBD1, 6 bases. Germline assignment: CDR1 MDHEN and CDR2 SYDVKM. The V and J ends lost 6 bases and 6 bases respectively, with 15 bases between them. The length of the CDR3 is 14 residues. CDR3 loop: CASRLRDTGQPQHF. As DNA, the CDR3 is TGTGCCAGCAGGCTCCGGGACACCGGTCAGCCCCAGCATTTT.

The chain combines TRBV6-6 with TRBJ2-1; TRBD2 agrees at 8 bases. The CDR3 extends over 16 amino acids. The junction had 6 bases not matched to a gene; V was cut back by 0 bases and J by 5 bases. Germline V gives CDR1 MNHNY, CDR2 SVGAGI (reference sequence). For the CDR3, the DNA is TGTGCCAGCAGTTACTCGAGAAGCGGGGGCGACAATGAGCAGTTCTTC. It is translated as CASSYSRSGGDNEQFF.

V usage is TRBV19 and J usage is TRBJ1-5; 8 positions match TRBD1. The CDR3 is 14 amino acids. CDR1 LNHDA and CDR2 SQIVND come from the germline V gene (reference sequence). The trim removed 6 bases at V and 9 bases at J, leaving 10 bases unmatched. In nucleotides, the CDR3 is TGTGCCAGTAGACCGGGACAGGCCCAGGGGCCCCAGCATTTT. This translates into CASRPGQAQGPQHF. Full variable domain (missing parts from reference TRBV19 and TRBJ1-5): DGGITQSPKYLFRKEGQNVTLSCEQNLNHDAMYWYRQDPGQGLRLIYYSQIVNDFQKGDIAEGYSVSREKKESFPLTVTSAQKNPTAFYLCASRPGQAQGPQHFGDGTRLSIL.

The chain carries TRBV25-1 and TRBJ2-7; 7 bases are a match to TRBD1. V was pared by 3 bases and J by 2 bases, with 7 bases of the junction left unmatched. Germline V lookup: CDR1 MGHDK, CDR2 SYGVNS. The length of the CDR3 is 15 residues. The CDR3 DNA reads as TGTGCCAGCAGTGACCCCGGACAGGTTGCCTACGAGCAGTACTTC. Translating it yields CASSDPGQVAYEQYF.

This chain joins TRBV25-1 and TRBJ1-1; no definite D call. Trimming took 6 bases from V and 10 from J, leaving 18 bases between them. The CDR3 contains 13 residues. Germline CDR1 is MGHDK and CDR2 is SYGVNS. CDR3 sequence reads: CASSLPAGRRAFF. The CDR3 DNA reads as TGTGCCAGCAGCCTCCCGGCCGGTAGGAGAGCTTTCTTT.

The chain carries TRBV5-1 and TRBJ1-6; D remains unclear. V was shortened by 4 bases and J by 4 bases, with 15 bases between the two germline ends. In germline, CDR1 is SGHRS, CDR2 YFSETQ. CDR3 size: 16 residues. This CDR3 is CASSPEGPIYNSPLHF. CDR3 sequence (DNA): TGCGCCAGCAGCCCCGAAGGGCCCATATATAATTCACCCCTCCACTTT.

The chain uses TRBV7-2 and TRBJ2-7; D is possibly TRBD2 (5 bases). Trimming left V 1 base short and J 7 bases short, with 11 bases between. The CDR3 extends over 13 amino acids. From germline, CDR1 is SGHTA and CDR2 FQGNSA. As DNA, the CDR3 is TGTGCCAGCAGCTTAGACGGGGTGGTGGAGCAGTACTTC. Translating gives CASSLDGVVEQYF.

The CDR3 region is CASSRTIGGQETQYF. The CDR3 DNA follows: TGTGCCAGCAGCCGAACAATAGGGGGCCAAGAGACCCAGTACTTC. The chain combines TRBV6-5 with TRBJ2-5, with D possibly TRBD1 on 6 matching bases. Germline V lookup: CDR1 MNHEY, CDR2 SVGAGI. The CDR3 covers 15 residues. V lost 6 bases, J lost 1 base, and 15 bases lay in between.

The genes are TRBV19 and TRBJ1-5; D ambiguous. Germline V lookup: CDR1 LNHDA, CDR2 SQIVND (reference sequence). This CDR3 is built from 12 residues. V lost 5 bases, J lost 9 bases, and 11 bases lay in between. The CDR3 DNA is TGTGCCAGTAGTGGGCCTGTGCCGCCCCAGCATTTT. Its protein is CASSGPVPPQHF.

This chain uses TRBV7-6 with TRBJ1-6; 7 bases align to TRBD1. This CDR3 has 15 amino acids. V shed 5 bases and J 7 bases; nucleotides not matched to a gene: 8. Per the germline V gene, CDR1 is SGHVS and CDR2 is FNYEAQ. This chain's CDR3 is CASSARVQGNSPLHF. DNA for the CDR3: TGTGCCAGCAGCGCGAGGGTACAGGGGAATTCACCCCTCCACTTT. The complete variable domain, with remaining parts taken from reference TRBV7-6 and TRBJ1-6, reads GAGVSQSPRYKVTKRGQDVALRCDPISGHVSLYWYRQALGQGPEFLTYFNYEAQQDKSGLPNDRFSAERPEGSISTLTIQRTEQRDSAMYRCASSARVQGNSPLHFGNGTRLTVT.

The chain links TRBV15 to TRBJ1-3; 8 nucleotides line up with TRBD1. The J call may be mistaken, given a closer DNA end match to TRBJ2-2. The germline V gene has CDR1 LNHNV and CDR2 YYDKDF (reference sequence). The CDR3 sequence is 16 residues long. The DNA for the CDR3 is TGTGCCACCAGCACCCGTGACAGGGGGAACACCGGGGAGCTGTTTTTT. Amino acid sequence: CATSTRDRGNTGELFF.

In its sample, this clone was seen once. The chain joins TRBV6-6 to TRBJ2-1, with D perhaps TRBD1 (6 bases). This CDR3 is built from 14 residues. Germline CDR1 and CDR2: MNHNY and SVGAGI (reference sequence). CDR3 sequence reads: CAISPAPDRNEQFF. The CDR3 nucleotides are TGTGCGATTTCCCCTGCCCCGGACAGAAATGAGCAGTTCTTC.

The gene calls are TRBV29-1 and TRBJ1-2; D ambiguous. The V end lost 6 bases, the J end lost 5 bases, and 13 bases lay between the germline ends. From germline, CDR1 is SQVTM and CDR2 ANQGSEA. This CDR3 comprises 12 residues. The chain's CDR3 is CSVTLEMYGYTF. In nucleotides, the CDR3 is TGCAGCGTGACCCTGGAGATGTATGGCTACACCTTC. The variable domain in full, completed from reference TRBV29-1 and TRBJ1-2, reads SAVISQKPSRDICQRGTSLTIQCQVDSQVTMMFWYRQQPGQSLTLIATANQGSEATYESGFVIDKFPISRPNLTFSTLTVSNMSPEDSSIYLCSVTLEMYGYTFGSGTRLTVV.

This chain joins TRBV7-2 and TRBJ2-7; D remains unclear. CDR1 and CDR2 (germline): SGHTA, FQGNSA. Trimming took off 0 bases at V and 6 bases at J, with 12 bases between the two ends. The CDR3 loop spans 14 amino acids. CDR3 protein: CASSLAQDPPEQYF. DNA for the CDR3: TGTGCCAGCAGCTTAGCGCAGGACCCCCCCGAGCAGTACTTC.

This clone occurred once. V usage is TRBV7-2 and J usage is TRBJ2-7; 8 bases fit TRBD1. This CDR3 region has 16 residues. Trimming cost V 2 bases and J 0 bases; bases outside gene matches: 6. Germline assignment: CDR1 SGHTA and CDR2 FQGNSA. CDR3 loop: CASSLTGTGLSYEQYF. The CDR3 DNA is TGTGCCAGCAGCTTAACCGGGACAGGTCTCTCCTACGAGCAGTACTTC. The whole variable domain, remainder taken from reference TRBV7-2 and TRBJ2-7, is GAGVSQSPSNKVTEKGKDVELRCDPISGHTALYWYRQSLGQGLEFLIYFQGNSAPDKSGLPSDRFSAERTGGSVSTLTIQRTQQEDSAVYLCASSLTGTGLSYEQYFGPGTRLTVT.

The V gene is TRBV27, the J gene TRBJ2-7; D is perhaps TRBD2 (6 bases). The V gene's germline CDR1 is MNHEY and CDR2 SMNVEV (reference sequence). The length of the CDR3 is 15 residues. V lost 5 bases and J 0 bases, leaving 14 bases between the germline ends. CDR3 sequence (DNA): TGTGCCAGCAGTCTAATCGGGGGTAGCTCCTACGAGCAGTACTTC. As protein: CASSLIGGSSYEQYF.

This CDR3 is CASSPDRVGNIQYF. The CDR3 DNA follows: TGTGCCAGCAGCCCCGACAGGGTTGGAAACATTCAGTACTTC. This rearrangement joins TRBV14 to TRBJ2-4, with 7 bases matching TRBD1. This CDR3 spans 14 amino acids. Germline V gene lookup returns CDR1 SGHDN and CDR2 FVKESK. V shed 4 bases, J shed 6 bases, and the junction held 6 bases outside the gene matches.

This rearrangement joins TRBV27 to TRBJ2-7; 7 bases are shared with TRBD2. There are 13 residues in the CDR3. The V and J ends lost 8 bases and 3 bases, in that order; junction bases with no gene match: 7. Germline values: CDR1 MNHEY, CDR2 SMNVEV (reference sequence). For the CDR3, the DNA is TGTGCCAGCTCCTTCCAGCGGGGCTACGAGCAGTACTTC. This codes for CASSFQRGYEQYF.

The chain couples TRBV13 to TRBJ2-3; TRBD1 agrees at 11 bases. The CDR3 has 16 amino acids. V gave up 4 bases and J gave up 4 bases; unmatched junction bases: 7. From germline, CDR1 is PRHDT and CDR2 FYEKMQ (reference sequence). The CDR3 sequence is CASSSRDRGVADTQYF. The DNA for the CDR3 is TGTGCCAGCAGCTCCAGGGACAGGGGGGTCGCAGATACGCAGTATTTT.

The chain carries TRBV28 and TRBJ2-1, with 7 nucleotides matching TRBD2. There are 17 residues in the CDR3. Germline trimming cut 6 bases from V and 4 bases from J; bases unmatched to any gene: 15. Germline V gene sequence: CDR1 MDHEN, CDR2 SYDVKM. DNA of the CDR3: TGTGCCAGCAGGGGGGGGACCGGGACTAACCCTTACAATGAGCAGTTCTTC. Encoded protein: CASRGGTGTNPYNEQFF. The entire variable domain, with the rest obtained from reference TRBV28 and TRBJ2-1, is as follows: DVKVTQSSRYLVKRTGEKVFLECVQDMDHENMFWYRQDPGLGLRLIYFSYDVKMKEKGDIPEGYSVSREKKERFSLILESASTNQTSMYLCASRGGTGTNPYNEQFFGPGTRLTVL.

This clone was observed a handful of times. The chain recombines TRBV5-4 with TRBJ1-5, with D perhaps TRBD1 (5 bases). V gave up 0 bases and J gave up 7 bases, with 11 bases separating them. From germline, CDR1 is SGHNT and CDR2 YYREEE (reference sequence). The CDR3 runs 14 residues. DNA of the CDR3: TGTGCCAGCAGCTTGGATGGTGGGGGGCAGCCCCAGCATTTT. Residues: CASSLDGGGQPQHF. Filled out from reference TRBV5-4 and TRBJ1-5, the complete variable domain reads ETGVTQSPTHLIKTRGQQVTLRCSSQSGHNTVSWYQQALGQGPQFIFQYYREEENGRGNFPPRFSGLQFPNYSSELNVNALELDDSALYLCASSLDGGGQPQHFGDGTRLSIL.

This clone was detected only a few times. The rearrangement joins TRBV27 to TRBJ2-7, with D unresolved. This CDR3 is 13 amino acids long. Trimming left V 2 bases short and J 5 bases short, with 10 bases between. CDR1 and CDR2 from the germline V gene are MNHEY and SMNVEV (reference sequence). CDR3 sequence: CASSLLGGDEQYF. The CDR3 nucleotides read TGTGCCAGCAGTTTACTTGGCGGCGACGAGCAGTACTTC.

The chain recombines TRBV29-1 with TRBJ2-3, with 8 nucleotides matching TRBD1. From germline, CDR1 is SQVTM and CDR2 ANQGSEA. The CDR3 spans 14 residues. CDR3 bases: TGCAGTGTCTTCGGACAGGGTTCCCCAGATACGCAGTATTTT. Translated: CSVFGQGSPDTQYF.

This chain joins TRBV2 and TRBJ2-3; TRBD2 agrees at 10 bases. The CDR3 consists of 15 residues. Germline lookup yields CDR1 SNHLY and CDR2 FYNNEI. After removal of 7 bases from V and 5 bases from J, the junction contained 9 bases not matched to a gene. The CDR3 nucleotides are TGTGCCAGCAAATATAAGCGGGAGGGCCTAGATACGCAGTATTTT. Translation gives CASKYKREGLDTQYF.

This chain uses TRBV5-4 with TRBJ2-7; TRBD2 agrees at 7 bases. With 4 bases clipped from V and 4 bases from J, the junction kept 8 bases outside the gene matches. CDR3 length: 14 amino acids. Germline V gene lookup returns CDR1 SGHNT and CDR2 YYREEE (reference sequence). The CDR3 nucleotides read TGTGCCAGCAGCCTGGGGGGAGGGCGTTACGAGCAGTACTTC. It codes for CASSLGGGRYEQYF.

The chain recombines TRBV2 with TRBJ2-1, with D possibly being TRBD1 (5 bases). The CDR3 length is 13 residues. Germline CDR1 is SNHLY and CDR2 is FYNNEI. V was shortened by 6 bases and J by 8 bases, with 14 bases between the two germline ends. CDR3 nucleotide sequence: TGTGCCAGCAGCGGCGACAGTGTCCATGAGCAGTTCTTC. Translating it yields CASSGDSVHEQFF.

The chain has TRBV9 and TRBJ1-5; no clear D. The CDR3 sequence is 15 residues long. Per germline, CDR1 SGDLS and CDR2 YYNGEE. Deletions cut 4 bases from V and 4 bases from J, with 15 bases between. The CDR3, as DNA: TGTGCCAGCAGCACCTCACCGGGAGATAATCAGCCCCAGCATTTT. It codes for CASSTSPGDNQPQHF.

The gene calls are TRBV10-2 and TRBJ2-5, with TRBD2 matching 13 bases. The J call could be wrong; TRBJ2-7 is a better fit for the DNA end. The CDR3 has 14 residues. Looked up from germline, CDR1 is WSHSY and CDR2 is SAAADI. CDR3 nucleotides: TGCGCCAGCAGAACTAGCGGGAGGGCCTACGAGCAGTACTTC. This sequence encodes CASRTSGRAYEQYF.